This T cell receptor (beta chain) was captured by sequencing in a study of vaccination effects on CD4 cells after COVID-19. Notes on this clone: The antigen is undetermined.

Before sequencing took place, the ViraFEST assay used viral peptide pools to expand antigen-specific CD4+ T cells. After roughly eleven days in culture, the CD4+ T cells were isolated. This CDR3 has 15 residues. Germline V CDR1 and CDR2: MNHEY, SMNVEV (reference sequence). Unmatched junction bases numbered 7, after V lost 7 bases and J lost 1 base. TCRdb's table, derived via immunoSEQ multiplex PCR, lists solely in-frame clones and lacks some. The table has about 79,000 clones, approximately 74% seen once. The specimen was CD4+ T cells from PBMCs cultured with HCoV-229E spike peptides, collected before COVID-19 vaccination. The TCR sequence derives from a human donor who received a COVID-19 vaccine. The chain combines TRBV27 with TRBJ2-3; the match to TRBD1 covers 8 bases. The CDR3 DNA sequence: TGTGCCAGCAACCCCGGACAGGGACGCACAGATACGCAGTATTTT. It specifies CASNPGQGRTDTQYF.